The rows below give T cell receptor beta chains drawn from one sample of a study of cytomegalovirus exposure and HLA in healthy donors. Measured with immunoSEQ multiplex PCR; TCRdb has only the in-frame clones, and not every one. The table includes roughly 98,000 clones, around 68% detected once. The sequencing sample was made of PBMCs. The receptors shown here come from a man aged 50-60 years in good health and CMV-seronegative. Each CDR3 is given with its conserved first and last residue. The D gene is left open where the match is weak. Size tells how often a clone was seen (once, few, many) or the class of an expanded clone, and some rows leave it out.

>TRBV2|-|TRBD1|TRBJ2-7
TGTGCCAGCCGTCTTTCGGGGACAGGTCTTTACGAGCAGTACTTC
CASRLSGTGLYEQYF
>TRBV9|-|-|TRBJ2-7
TGTGCCAGCAGCGTAGCTTGGGCAGGCGAGCAGTACTTC
CASSVAWAGEQYF
>TRBV5-4|-|-|TRBJ1-2
TGTGCCAGCAACCCGGACAGATCTGGGTATGGCTACACCTTC
CASNPDRSGYGYTF
>TRBV9|-|TRBD2|TRBJ2-7
TGTGCCAGCAGCGTGTCCGGGACTAGCGGGATCTACGAGCAGTACTTC
CASSVSGTSGIYEQYF
>TRBV20-1|-|-|TRBJ2-2
TGCAGTGCTAGACGGGGGGGGGAGCTGTTTTTT
CSARRGGELFF
>TRBV6-1|-|-|TRBJ1-2
TGTGCCAGCAGCGACAGTAACTATGGCTACACCTTC
CASSDSNYGYTF
>TRBV7-9|-|-|TRBJ2-7
TGTGCCAGCAGCTACGAGTATCTGCGGGAGCAGTACTTC
CASSYEYLREQYF
>TRBV27|-|-|TRBJ1-1
TGTGCCAGCAGTTTTGAGGGACATACCGAAGCTTTCTTT
CASSFEGHTEAFF
>TRBV27|-|-|TRBJ1-1
TGTGCCAGCAGTCCCCACTCGGGGTACACTGAAGCTTTCTTT
CASSPHSGYTEAFF
>TRBV7-9|once|-|TRBJ2-3
TGTTCCAGCAGCTTAGGCGGAGATACGCAGTATTTT
CSSSLGGDTQYF
>TRBV6-5|-|TRBD1|TRBJ1-5
TGTGCCAGCAGTACCGGACAGGGGGTCAATCAGCCCCAGCATTTT
CASSTGQGVNQPQHF
>TRBV9|-|-|TRBJ1-6
TGTGCCAGCAGCGCCCGATCCGGTGCCCTCCACTTT
CASSARSGALHF
>TRBV4-1|once|-|TRBJ1-3
TGCGCCAGCAGCCAGGAGGGGACGGCTGGAAACACCATATATTTT
CASSQEGTAGNTIYF
>TRBV27|-|TRBD1|TRBJ1-1
TGTGCCAGCAGTTCACGTTTAGGGACAGGGGTGGCTGAAGCTTTCTTT
CASSSRLGTGVAEAFF
>TRBV7-9|-|TRBD1|TRBJ1-2
TGTTCCAGCAGCCCCAACCGGGGACAGGGGGCGGGTGGCTACACCTTC
CSSSPNRGQGAGGYTF
>TRBV19|-|-|TRBJ1-1
TGTGCCAGTAGTATAGGTCGTGGGAGTGAAGCTTTCTTT
CASSIGRGSEAFF
>TRBV9|-|TRBD1|TRBJ1-4
TGTGCCAGCAGCGAATGGGACAGGGTTGAAAAACTGTTTTTT
CASSEWDRVEKLFF
>TRBV19|-|TRBD2|TRBJ2-5
TGTGCCAGTAGAGTAGGACTAGCGGCCCAAGAGACCCAGTACTTC
CASRVGLAAQETQYF
>TRBV18|once|-|TRBJ2-1
TGTGCCAGCTCACCGAACAGAGAAGAGCAGTTCTTC
CASSPNREEQFF
>TRBV29-1|-|TRBD1|TRBJ2-7
TGCAGCGTTGGACAACAGGGGTTATACGAGCAGTACTTC
CSVGQQGLYEQYF
>TRBV5-4|-|TRBD1|TRBJ1-2
TGTGCCAGCAGCTTCACCCGGGACAGGGGTCATGGCTACACCTTC
CASSFTRDRGHGYTF
>TRBV13|-|-|TRBJ1-1
TGTGCCAGCAGCTTAGGACAGCATACCGGAGCTTTCTTT
CASSLGQHTGAFF
>TRBV9|-|TRBD2|TRBJ2-1
TGTGCCAGCAGCCCCACTAGCGGGTACGCCAATGAGCAGTTCTTC
CASSPTSGYANEQFF